This T cell receptor beta chain emerged from a study of T cell repertoires in cytomegalovirus infection. CDR1 and CDR2 from the germline V gene are SGHRS and YFSETQ. Trimming cost V 2 bases and J 2 bases, with 8 bases left between them. This CDR3 has 13 residues. TCRdb used MiXCR to reprocess the reads, holding one entry per CDR3 protein. The sample shows about 260,000 distinct CDR3 sequences, roughly 13% of them seen only once. This clonotype was counted only a few times. V gene TRBV5-1 combines with J gene TRBJ2-7; D is unclear. The sequenced material came from PBMCs. This TCR was sampled from a human donor in good health (CMV status not recorded). Some clones in this sample may be carry-over from other donors' samples. The CDR3 reads CASSFAATYEQYF. In DNA form, the CDR3 reads TGCGCCAGCAGCTTCGCCGCGACCTACGAGCAGTACTTC. The full variable domain, its missing parts supplied by reference TRBV5-1 and TRBJ2-7, is KAGVTQTPRYLIKTRGQQVTLSCSPISGHRSVSWYQQTPGQGLQFLFEYFSETQRNKGNFPGRFSGRQFSNSRSEMNVSTLELGDSALYLCASSFAATYEQYFGPGTRLTVT.